This entry describes one T cell receptor beta chain. In the source study's methods: Amplification of reference gene primers was used by the study to estimate nucleated cell counts. Sequencing used immunoSEQ multiplex PCR; TCRdb keeps in-frame clones, though not all of them. V and J calls and clone size are as listed in that table; D and trimming were resolved from the DNA. The table has 75,000 to 100,000 clones, around 80% seen once. The sample is drawn from a study of blood T cell repertoires in COVID-19. Study in general: Whether acute or convalescent, the COVID-19 samples came from the United States, Italy and Spain. PBMCs, B-cell-depleted T cells, or T cells provided the cDNA or gDNA that made up the material.

CDR3 length: 14 residues. Deletions cut 3 bases from V and 1 base from J, with 9 bases between. Germline V CDR1 and CDR2: KGHSH, LQKENI. The rearrangement joins TRBV18 to TRBJ1-1; no definite D call. The sample comprised peripheral blood. This receptor was identified in a man in his sixties or seventies with acute or convalescent COVID-19. The CDR3 DNA reads TGTGCCAGCTCACCTGAACAGAAGAACACTGAAGCTTTCTTT. Translation gives CASSPEQKNTEAFF.